This TCR beta chain was obtained from a study of early T cells in non-severe SARS-CoV-2 infection. Study-wide results and caveats: Anti-spike CD8 responses were favored by VDJdb matching, which missed private and CD4 specificities.

TCRdb re-analysed the 5' RACE reads in MiXCR, keeping a single row per CDR3 protein. The sample records 68,000 or so distinct CDR3 sequences, about a tenth being singletons. The CDR3 sequence is 14 residues long. CDR1 and CDR2 (germline): MNHEY, SMNVEV (reference sequence). J was trimmed by 1 base and V by 6 bases; bases with no gene match: 5. This clonotype was recorded a few times. Its antigen is unknown. The TCR comes from an adult who was a healthcare worker with PCR-confirmed SARS-CoV-2 infection or an uninfected control (not recorded which). The material sequenced was whole blood. The chain uses TRBV27 and TRBJ2-7; 8 bases align to TRBD1. The CDR3 DNA reads as TGTGCCAGCAGCTCGGGACAGGAGTCCTACGAGCAGTACTTC. Protein sequence: CASSSGQESYEQYF.